Shown below are 21 T cell receptor beta chains from a single sample sequenced in a study of CD8+ T cells in alopecia areata. RNA extraction was followed by reverse transcription into cDNA, which acted as the sequencing template. Sequencing was performed with immunoSEQ multiplex PCR; in TCRdb, only in-frame clones are kept and a portion is missing. The data show 100,000 to 150,000 clones, less than 45% seen once. The sequencing input was CD4+ T cells sorted from blood. These receptors all come from a human donor with alopecia areata.

This chain uses TRBV7-9 with TRBJ1-2, with D possibly matching TRBD1 (6 bases). CDR3 size: 17 residues. Per germline, CDR1 SEHNR and CDR2 FQNEAQ (reference sequence). Trimming took off 5 bases at V and 2 bases at J, with 21 bases between the two ends. CDR3 nucleotides: TGTGCCAGCAGCGCTACACAGGGTCGGGTTTCAAACTATGGCTACACCTTC. The encoded protein is CASSATQGRVSNYGYTF.

The chain combines TRBV7-2 with TRBJ2-2; the D gene is possibly TRBD2 (6 bases). CDR3 length: 16 residues. CDR1 and CDR2 (germline): SGHTA, FQGNSA. The germline V and J ends were trimmed by 1 base and 1 base, with 10 bases remaining between them. The CDR3: CASSLGLAWNTGELFF. The CDR3 nucleotides read TGTGCCAGCAGCTTAGGTCTAGCGTGGAACACCGGGGAGCTGTTTTTT.

V gene TRBV29-1 combines with J gene TRBJ2-1, with 8 nucleotides matching TRBD2. The CDR3 is made up of 12 amino acids. Germline values: CDR1 SQVTM, CDR2 ANQGSEA. V shed 4 bases and J 8 bases; nucleotides not matched to a gene: 4. CDR3 nucleotide sequence: TGCAGCGTTGGAGCGGGAGTAGATGAGCAGTTCTTC. Protein product: CSVGAGVDEQFF.

The chain employs TRBV30 and TRBJ2-3; no definite D call. Germline V gene lookup returns CDR1 GTSNPN and CDR2 SVGIG (reference sequence). V lost 3 bases and J 0 bases, leaving 7 bases between the germline ends. This CDR3 comprises 13 residues. In DNA form, the CDR3 reads TGTGCCTGGAGGCAGACTAGCACAGATACGCAGTATTTT. This codes for CAWRQTSTDTQYF.

This clone appeared once. The rearrangement links TRBV7-6 to TRBJ2-7, with D possibly TRBD1 on 6 matching bases. Trimming removed 1 base from V and 6 bases from J, with 10 bases in between. The germline V gene has CDR1 SGHVS and CDR2 FNYEAQ. This CDR3 contains 13 residues. The CDR3 here is CASSLVTGTEQYF. The CDR3 DNA sequence: TGTGCCAGCAGCTTAGTTACAGGGACCGAGCAGTACTTC.

This rearrangement joins TRBV11-2 to TRBJ1-1, with TRBD1 matching 7 bases. Per the germline V gene, CDR1 is SGHAT and CDR2 is FQNNGV. CDR3 length: 16 amino acids. V was pared by 4 bases and J by 0 bases, with 8 bases of the junction left unmatched. CDR3 residues: CASSSSRGDLNTEAFF. Here the CDR3 DNA reads TGTGCCAGCAGCTCCAGCAGGGGGGATTTGAACACTGAAGCTTTCTTT.

The chain links TRBV9 to TRBJ2-3; 8 bases match TRBD2. Germline V CDR1 and CDR2: SGDLS, YYNGEE. The CDR3 totals 16 residues. Trimming removed 0 bases from V and 2 bases from J; junction bases left unmatched: 5. The CDR3 nucleotides are TGTGCCAGCAGCGTAGCTTCGGGGGGGTTCACAGATACGCAGTATTTT. Translation gives CASSVASGGFTDTQYF.

This clone was observed a handful of times. The sample has other DNA sequences that encode this CDR3 too. This chain uses TRBV30 with TRBJ1-2, with a possible D match to TRBD1 (6 bases). Germline CDR1 reads GTSNPN; CDR2 reads SVGIG (reference sequence). Trimming stripped 3 bases from V and 2 bases from J, with 7 bases between. There are 12 residues in the CDR3. As DNA, the CDR3 is TGTGCCTGGAGCACAGGGAACTATGGCTACACCTTC. This translates into CAWSTGNYGYTF. Looking up the rest from reference TRBV30 and TRBJ1-2 gives the full variable domain: SQTIHQWPATLVQPVGSPLSLECTVEGTSNPNLYWYRQAAGRGLQLLFYSVGIGQISSEVPQNLSASRPQDRQFILSSKKLLLSDSGFYLCAWSTGNYGYTFGSGTRLTVV.

V and J are TRBV6-6 and TRBJ2-7, with 7 nucleotides matching TRBD1. V was clipped by 6 bases and J by 4 bases; unmatched bases: 15. Germline V gene lookup returns CDR1 MNHNY and CDR2 SVGAGI (reference sequence). The CDR3 is made up of 16 amino acids. The CDR3 region has the DNA TGTGCCAGCAGGTTCGTTCGACAGGGCGCGATTTACGAGCAGTACTTC. It is translated as CASRFVRQGAIYEQYF.

The table lists this clone with a few counts. The chain joins TRBV29-1 to TRBJ1-1; D call uncertain. CDR1 and CDR2 from the germline V gene are SQVTM and ANQGSEA. The CDR3 sequence is 15 residues long. V gave up 4 bases and J gave up 1 base, with 16 bases separating them. The CDR3 DNA is TGCAGCGTTGCTAAGGGCCTTGGGTCGAACACTGAAGCTTTCTTT. Its translation: CSVAKGLGSNTEAFF.

The chain combines TRBV2 with TRBJ2-4; 7 positions match TRBD1. J gave up 0 bases and V 7 bases, and 6 bases lay outside the gene matches. The CDR3 runs 15 residues. Germline V gene data show CDR1 as SNHLY and CDR2 as FYNNEI. The chain's CDR3 is CASNRQGLAKNIQYF. In DNA form, the CDR3 reads TGTGCCAGCAACCGACAGGGCTTAGCCAAAAACATTCAGTACTTC.

The chain recombines TRBV28 with TRBJ2-3; D not resolved. From germline, CDR1 is MDHEN and CDR2 SYDVKM. The V and J ends lost 7 bases and 3 bases respectively, with 14 bases between them. The CDR3 contains 14 residues. The CDR3 region is CASMGNHGTDTQYF. As DNA, the CDR3 is TGTGCCAGCATGGGGAACCACGGGACAGATACGCAGTATTTT.

This clone was counted between two and nine times. The genes are TRBV4-3 and TRBJ2-2; D unclear. Trimming removed 2 bases from V and 0 bases from J, with 1 base in between. The CDR3 sequence is 13 residues long. Germline V lookup: CDR1 LGHNA, CDR2 YSLEER. Here the CDR3 reads CASSQTNTGELFF. In DNA form, the CDR3 reads TGCGCCAGCAGCCAAACGAACACCGGGGAGCTGTTTTTT.

The rearrangement uses TRBV29-1 and TRBJ2-3; the match to TRBD2 covers 11 bases. Unmatched junction bases numbered 11, after V lost 6 bases and J lost 3 bases. CDR3 length: 16 residues. Germline V gene data show CDR1 as SQVTM and CDR2 as ANQGSEA. In DNA, the CDR3 is TGCAGCGTCCTACCACTTTTAGCGGGGGGGACAGATACGCAGTATTTT. It yields the protein CSVLPLLAGGTDTQYF.

In this sample, this clone turned up a few times. The J gene is TRBJ1-5, the V gene TRBV4-3; no reliable D call. The CDR3 contains 13 residues. V dropped 0 bases and J dropped 6 bases, with 6 bases sitting between them. Germline V gene sequence: CDR1 LGHNA, CDR2 YSLEER. CDR3 in DNA: TGCGCCAGCAGCCAAGATCGGTTTCAGCCCCAGCATTTT. This codes for CASSQDRFQPQHF.

The chain couples TRBV29-1 to TRBJ2-7; D call uncertain. The length of the CDR3 is 13 residues. V was pared by 7 bases and J by 6 bases, with 19 bases between. Germline V CDR1 and CDR2: SQVTM, ANQGSEA. The CDR3 nucleotides read TGCAGCGCCCAAAGGGCAGAGTGGGGCGAGCAGTACTTC. It specifies CSAQRAEWGEQYF.

This clone was counted a few times. V gene TRBV29-1 combines with J gene TRBJ2-7, with TRBD1 as a possible D gene (6 bases). The CDR3 totals 14 residues. The V end lost 7 bases, the J end lost 7 bases, and 23 bases lay between the germline ends. In germline, CDR1 is SQVTM, CDR2 ANQGSEA. This chain's CDR3 is CSAGLTGHSKEQYF. CDR3 nucleotide sequence: TGCAGCGCTGGGCTCACGGGACACTCTAAAGAGCAGTACTTC.

The rearrangement uses TRBV30 and TRBJ2-7; TRBD2 aligns across 10 bases. Germline V CDR1 and CDR2: GTSNPN, SVGIG (reference sequence). The CDR3 extends over 14 amino acids. Losses at the gene ends were 0 bases for V and 1 base for J; bases not matched to a gene: 0. The chain's CDR3 is CAWSVAGGSYEQYF. As DNA, the CDR3 is TGTGCCTGGAGTGTAGCGGGAGGGTCCTACGAGCAGTACTTC. The full variable domain, rest sourced from reference TRBV30 and TRBJ2-7, is SQTIHQWPATLVQPVGSPLSLECTVEGTSNPNLYWYRQAAGRGLQLLFYSVGIGQISSEVPQNLSASRPQDRQFILSSKKLLLSDSGFYLCAWSVAGGSYEQYFGPGTRLTVT.

The V and J genes are TRBV29-1 and TRBJ1-3; perhaps TRBD1 as D (5 bases). The CDR3 totals 11 residues. Trimming removed 8 bases at V and 7 bases at J, with 12 bases between. Germline-derived CDR1 and CDR2 are SQVTM and ANQGSEA. The CDR3, as DNA: TGCAGCTTCGGCCGGGGGAACACCATATATTTT. As protein: CSFGRGNTIYF. The full variable domain, in which reference TRBV29-1 and TRBJ1-3 provide the parts outside the CDR3, is SAVISQKPSRDICQRGTSLTIQCQVDSQVTMMFWYRQQPGQSLTLIATANQGSEATYESGFVIDKFPISRPNLTFSTLTVSNMSPEDSSIYLCSFGRGNTIYFGEGSWLTVV.

This clone was seen a handful of times. V and J are TRBV7-2 and TRBJ2-5; 8 positions match TRBD2. Germline trimming cut 1 base from V and 2 bases from J; bases unmatched to any gene: 3. This CDR3 comprises 15 residues. The germline CDR1 and CDR2 sequences are SGHTA and FQGNSA. The CDR3 DNA reads as TGTGCCAGCAGCTTAGGGGTAGCGGGGCAAGAGACCCAGTACTTC. It specifies CASSLGVAGQETQYF.

This chain joins TRBV30 and TRBJ1-1; no definite D call. Germline V gene sequence: CDR1 GTSNPN, CDR2 SVGIG (reference sequence). This CDR3 has 13 amino acids. The V end was cut by 4 bases, the J end by 5 bases, with 14 bases between. In nucleotides, the CDR3 is TGTGCCTGGACCCGGGCCCTGTGGACTGAAGCTTTCTTT. As protein: CAWTRALWTEAFF.